This TCR beta chain comes out of a study of patients and donors after allogeneic stem cell transplantation. This clonotype was counted between two and nine times. TCRdb re-called the RT-PCR reads with MiXCR, one entry per CDR3 protein. The repertoire holds about 230,000 distinct CDR3 sequences, with 11% to 15% as singletons. Germline V gene data show CDR1 as SGHNT and CDR2 as YENEEA. The CDR3 contains 14 residues. V lost 0 bases and J lost 7, with 10 bases in between. Specimen: blood, either unsorted or a sorted T cell fraction (not recorded which). The sequence derives from a human donor who was either an allogeneic HSCT recipient or a stem cell or donor lymphocyte infusion donor (not recorded which). It is not recorded whose cells these are; they may come from a transplant donor. The chain is built from TRBV11-3 and TRBJ2-1, with unresolved D. DNA of the CDR3: TGTGCCAGCAGCTTAGATCCGTTTCAAAATGAGCAGTTCTTC. Translating gives CASSLDPFQNEQFF.